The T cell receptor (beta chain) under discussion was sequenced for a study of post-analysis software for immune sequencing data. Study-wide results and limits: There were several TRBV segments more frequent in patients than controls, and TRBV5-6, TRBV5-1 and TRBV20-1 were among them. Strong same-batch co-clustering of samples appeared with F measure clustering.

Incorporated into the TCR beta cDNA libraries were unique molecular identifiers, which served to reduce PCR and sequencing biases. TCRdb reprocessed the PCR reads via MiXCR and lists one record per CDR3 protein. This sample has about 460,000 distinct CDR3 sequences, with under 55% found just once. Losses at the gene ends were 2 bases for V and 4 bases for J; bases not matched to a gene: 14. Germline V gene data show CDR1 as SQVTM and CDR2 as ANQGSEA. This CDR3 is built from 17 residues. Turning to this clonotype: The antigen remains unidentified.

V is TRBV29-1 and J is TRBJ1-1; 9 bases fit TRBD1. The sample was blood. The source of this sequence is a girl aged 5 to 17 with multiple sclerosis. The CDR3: CSVENLVQGAFGTEAFF. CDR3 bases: TGCAGCGTTGAAAATTTGGTACAGGGGGCTTTTGGCACTGAAGCTTTCTTT.